This T cell receptor beta chain appears in the sequencing data of a study of cytomegalovirus exposure and HLA in healthy donors. Study in general: Of some 410 genotyped donors, more than 75% grouped in the Caucasian-associated ancestry cluster. Broader study findings: The authors listed 180 or so TCR beta chains as cytomegalovirus-associated. Later, an analysis showed that TCR beta chains associated with HLA were more clonally expanded than others that were equally common. Follow-up analysis found HLA locus-dependent TCR association rates, highest for DRB1 and lowest for HLA-C.

The PCR used 60 Vbeta and 13 Jbeta primers. TCRdb keeps only in-frame clones here, not all; method: immunoSEQ multiplex PCR. The sample carries under 100,000 clones, over 70% recorded once. CDR1 MNHEY and CDR2 SVGAGI come from the germline V gene. This CDR3 comprises 11 residues. Trimming shortened V by 5 bases and J by 6 bases, and 8 bases separated the two germline ends. Regarding this clone: What it binds is unknown.

Source material: PBMCs. This chain connects TRBV6-5 to TRBJ2-7; D is perhaps TRBD2 (5 bases). This receptor was identified in a man younger than 35 in good health and CMV-seropositive. The CDR3 loop is CASSTEGEQYF. CDR3 coding DNA: TGTGCCAGCAGTACCGAGGGCGAGCAGTACTTC.